This T cell receptor beta chain was sequenced for a study of shared clonotypes between healthy human individuals. The overall study: A donor's plate count was three for CD4 naive and three for CD4 memory; CD8 naive had two and CD8 memory one.

Healthy HIV-negative adults without recent acute infections or vaccinations served as donors. DNA at about 200 ng, around 30,000 T cell genomes, went into sorted-subset replicate PCRs. The protocol was immunoSEQ multiplex PCR, while the TCRdb copy is restricted to in-frame clones and leaves out a portion. Of 2 million to 3 million clones listed, roughly 93% were seen once; the top ten hold 0.36%. Study findings and constraints: Clonotype sharing across donors was expected to vary with sequencing depth.

Notes on this clone: Its target is unknown.

CDR3 length equals 15 residues. Germline V CDR1 and CDR2: LNHDA, SQIVND (reference sequence). Trimming cost V 8 bases and J 2 bases, with 18 bases left between them. The clonotype comes from a man aged 18 to 35 in good health. Some clones in this sample may be carry-over from other donors' samples. V is TRBV19 and J is TRBJ2-5; weak D call: TRBD1 (7 bases). The sample comprised naive CD4+ T cells from PBMCs. Described subset: CD45RA+ positively selected. The CDR3 loop reads CASQMRGREQETQYF. CDR3 in DNA: TGTGCCAGTCAAATGAGGGGGCGGGAACAAGAGACCCAGTACTTC.